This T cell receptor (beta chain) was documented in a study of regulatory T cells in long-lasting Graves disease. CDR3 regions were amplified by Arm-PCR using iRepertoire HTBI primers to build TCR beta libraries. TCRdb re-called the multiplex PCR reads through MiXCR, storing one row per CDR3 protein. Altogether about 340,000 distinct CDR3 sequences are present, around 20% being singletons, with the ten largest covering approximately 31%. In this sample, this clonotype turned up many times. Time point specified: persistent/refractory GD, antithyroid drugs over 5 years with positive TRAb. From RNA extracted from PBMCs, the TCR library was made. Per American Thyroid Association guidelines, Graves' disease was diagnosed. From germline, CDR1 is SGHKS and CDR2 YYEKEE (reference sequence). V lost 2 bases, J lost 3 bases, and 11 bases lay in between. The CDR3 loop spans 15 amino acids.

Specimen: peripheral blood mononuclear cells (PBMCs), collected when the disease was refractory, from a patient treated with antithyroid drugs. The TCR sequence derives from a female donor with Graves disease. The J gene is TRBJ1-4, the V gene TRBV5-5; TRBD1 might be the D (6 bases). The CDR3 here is CASSFMTGANEKLFF. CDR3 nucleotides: TGTGCCAGCAGCTTTATGACAGGAGCTAATGAAAAACTGTTTTTT.